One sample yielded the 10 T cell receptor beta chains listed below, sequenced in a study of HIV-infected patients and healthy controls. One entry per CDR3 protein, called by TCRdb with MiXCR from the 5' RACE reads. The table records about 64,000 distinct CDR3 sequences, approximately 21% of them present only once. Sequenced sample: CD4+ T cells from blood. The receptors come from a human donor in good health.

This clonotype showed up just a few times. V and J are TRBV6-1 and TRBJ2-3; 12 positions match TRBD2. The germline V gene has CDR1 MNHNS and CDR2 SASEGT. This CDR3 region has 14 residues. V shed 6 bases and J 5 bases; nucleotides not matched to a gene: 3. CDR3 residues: CASRMGLAGDTQYF. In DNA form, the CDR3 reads TGTGCCAGCAGGATGGGACTAGCGGGAGATACGCAGTATTTT.

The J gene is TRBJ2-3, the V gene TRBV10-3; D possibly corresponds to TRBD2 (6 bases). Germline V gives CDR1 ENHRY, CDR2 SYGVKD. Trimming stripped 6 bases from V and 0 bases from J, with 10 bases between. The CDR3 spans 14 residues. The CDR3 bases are TGTGCCATCAGCCGGGAGACTAGCACAGATACGCAGTATTTT. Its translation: CAISRETSTDTQYF.

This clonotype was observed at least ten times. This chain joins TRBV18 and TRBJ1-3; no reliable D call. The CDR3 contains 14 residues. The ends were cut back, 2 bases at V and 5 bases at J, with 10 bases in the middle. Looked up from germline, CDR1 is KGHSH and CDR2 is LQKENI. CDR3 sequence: CASSPSGSRNTIYF. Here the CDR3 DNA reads TGTGCCAGCTCACCATCCGGGTCGAGAAACACCATATATTTT.

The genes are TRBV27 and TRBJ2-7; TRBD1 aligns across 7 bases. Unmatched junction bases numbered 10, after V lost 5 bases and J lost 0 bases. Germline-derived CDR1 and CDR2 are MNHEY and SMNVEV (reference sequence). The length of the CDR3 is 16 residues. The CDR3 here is CASSHKATGSSYEQYF. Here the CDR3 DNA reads TGTGCCAGCAGTCATAAGGCGACAGGGAGCTCCTACGAGCAGTACTTC.

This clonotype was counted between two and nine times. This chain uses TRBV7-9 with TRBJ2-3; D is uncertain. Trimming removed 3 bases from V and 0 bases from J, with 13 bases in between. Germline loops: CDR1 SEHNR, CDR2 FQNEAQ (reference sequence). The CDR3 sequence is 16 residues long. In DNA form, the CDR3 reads TGTGCCAGCAGCTTCGGTTTGGACCTTAGCACAGATACGCAGTATTTT. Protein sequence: CASSFGLDLSTDTQYF.

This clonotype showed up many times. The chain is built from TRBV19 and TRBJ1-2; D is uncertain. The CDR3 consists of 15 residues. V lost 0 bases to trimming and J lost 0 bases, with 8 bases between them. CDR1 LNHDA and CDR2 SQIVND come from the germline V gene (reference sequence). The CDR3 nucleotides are TGTGCCAGTAGTATAGATTTTGGAGCTAACTATGGCTACACCTTC. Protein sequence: CASSIDFGANYGYTF.

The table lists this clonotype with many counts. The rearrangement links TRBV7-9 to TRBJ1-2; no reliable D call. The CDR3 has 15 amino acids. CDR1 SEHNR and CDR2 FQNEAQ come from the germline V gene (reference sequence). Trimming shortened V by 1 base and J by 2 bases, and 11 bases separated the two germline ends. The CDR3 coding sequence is TGTGCCAGCAGCTTAGAGGAGGCCCGCAACTATGGCTACACCTTC. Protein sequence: CASSLEEARNYGYTF. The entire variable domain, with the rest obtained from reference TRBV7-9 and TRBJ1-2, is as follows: DTGVSQNPRHKITKRGQNVTFRCDPISEHNRLYWYRQTLGQGPEFLTYFQNEAQLEKSRLLSDRFSAERPKGSFSTLEIQRTEQGDSAMYLCASSLEEARNYGYTFGSGTRLTVV.

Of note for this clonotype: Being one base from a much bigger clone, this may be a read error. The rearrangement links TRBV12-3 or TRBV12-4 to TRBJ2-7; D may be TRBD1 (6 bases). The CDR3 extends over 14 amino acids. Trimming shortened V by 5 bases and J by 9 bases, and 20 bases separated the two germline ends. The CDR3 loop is CASSHRTEKGGQYF. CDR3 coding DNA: TGTGCCAGCAGTCATCGGACAGAGAAAGGAGGGCAGTACTTC.

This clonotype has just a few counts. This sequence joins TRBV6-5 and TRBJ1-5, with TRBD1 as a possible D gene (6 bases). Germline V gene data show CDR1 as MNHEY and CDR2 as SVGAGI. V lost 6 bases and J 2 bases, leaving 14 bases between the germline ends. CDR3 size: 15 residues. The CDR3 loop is CASRGGGIGNQPQHF. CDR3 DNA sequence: TGTGCCAGCAGAGGGGGGGGTATTGGCAATCAGCCCCAGCATTTT.

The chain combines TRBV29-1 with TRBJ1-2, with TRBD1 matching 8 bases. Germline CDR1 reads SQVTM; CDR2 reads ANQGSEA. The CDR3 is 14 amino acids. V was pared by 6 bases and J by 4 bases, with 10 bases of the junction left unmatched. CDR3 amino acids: CSVSPGGAGYGYTF. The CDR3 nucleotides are TGCAGCGTGTCCCCAGGGGGCGCGGGCTATGGCTACACCTTC.